The T cell receptor (beta chain) described here comes from a study of blood T cell repertoires in COVID-19. Profiled with immunoSEQ multiplex PCR; TCRdb holds only in-frame clones, not every one. The sample holds approximately 260,000 clones, around 90% seen once. This clone was recorded only once. Sequencing input: PBMCs or T cells enriched from blood (not recorded which). This TCR came from a woman in her late teens or twenties who had recovered from COVID-19.

The CDR3 DNA follows: TGTGCCAGCACCCGGCTGACAGCCTACAATGAGCAGTTCTTC. This sequence encodes CASTRLTAYNEQFF. The genes are TRBV6-5 and TRBJ2-1; a weak D match, TRBD1 (5 bases). There are 14 residues in the CDR3. CDR1 is MNHEY, CDR2 SVGAGI, per germline. Trimming cost V 7 bases and J 2 bases, with 12 bases left between them.